What follows are 17 T cell receptor beta chains derived from one specimen sequenced in a study of vaccination and CD4 T cells after COVID-19. Treatment reported: roughly ten-day PBMC culture with coronavirus spike peptide pools or control peptides (ViraFEST assay). An Oncomine TCR Beta short-read assay was used to sequence the DNA from cultured CD4+ T cells. TCRdb called the PCR reads again in MiXCR, with one record for every CDR3 protein. This sample has roughly 10,000 distinct CDR3 sequences; roughly half occur once, and the top ten carry 8% to 9.5%. Their target antigens are unknown. Material: CD4+ T cells from blood, cultured in vitro. The receptor source for this set is a human donor who had recovered from COVID-19.

The chain links TRBV12-3 or TRBV12-4 to TRBJ1-2; a weak D match, TRBD1 (5 bases). Trimming took 1 base from V and 9 from J, leaving 6 bases between them. The CDR3 spans 11 residues. CDR3 region: CASSLGGSYTF. The CDR3 DNA sequence: TGTGCCAGCAGTTTAGGGGGGAGCTACACCTTC.

This clonotype is classed as medium-sized. The chain carries TRBV24-1 and TRBJ2-2; 9 bases are shared with TRBD2. The length of the CDR3 is 16 residues. Germline lookup yields CDR1 KGHDR and CDR2 SFDVKD. Unmatched junction bases numbered 1, after V lost 0 bases and J lost 3 bases. The CDR3 coding sequence is TGTGCCACCAGTGATTTGAAGCGGGGGGACACCGGGGAGCTGTTTTTT. This sequence encodes CATSDLKRGDTGELFF.

This chain connects TRBV24-1 to TRBJ1-1; 7 positions match TRBD1. CDR1 is KGHDR, CDR2 SFDVKD, per germline. With V trimmed by 4 bases and J by 2 bases, 3 bases remained unmatched. The CDR3 covers 14 residues. Written as DNA, the CDR3 is TGTGCCACCAGTGAAGGGGGCAGTAACACTGAAGCTTTCTTT. It encodes CATSEGGSNTEAFF.

Only a few counts were recorded for this clonotype. V usage is TRBV20-1 and J usage is TRBJ1-4; D unclear. This CDR3 has 12 residues. Germline V lookup: CDR1 DFQATT, CDR2 SNEGSKA (reference sequence). The germline V and J ends were trimmed by 2 bases and 4 bases, with 5 bases remaining between them. This CDR3 is CSARTLNEKLFF. Here the CDR3 DNA reads TGCAGTGCTAGAACCCTTAATGAAAAACTGTTTTTT.

CDR3 coding DNA: TGTGCCACCGGGACAGCCTATGGCTACACCTTC. This encodes CATGTAYGYTF. V usage is TRBV12-3 or TRBV12-4 and J usage is TRBJ1-2, with TRBD1 matching 7 bases. This CDR3 comprises 11 residues. Trimming took 10 bases from V and 4 from J; bases not matched to a gene: 3.

The gene calls are TRBV20-1 and TRBJ2-7, with 11 bases matching TRBD1. V trimming: 6 bases; J trimming: 7 bases; junction bases outside the gene matches: 14. CDR3 length: 15 residues. CDR1 DFQATT and CDR2 SNEGSKA come from the germline V gene (reference sequence). The CDR3 DNA follows: TGCAGTGCCATCATGGACAGGGGGCCCTTTGGGGAGCAGTACTTC. Its protein product is CSAIMDRGPFGEQYF.

The J gene is TRBJ1-5, the V gene TRBV19; tentatively, D is TRBD1 (5 bases). V was clipped by 8 bases and J by 2 bases, with 13 bases between them. The CDR3 covers 14 residues. The germline gives CDR1 LNHDA, CDR2 SQIVND (reference sequence). The CDR3 sequence: CASCVGGGNQPQHF. Here the CDR3 DNA reads TGTGCCAGTTGTGTGGGGGGAGGCAATCAGCCCCAGCATTTT.

The chain couples TRBV20-1 to TRBJ2-7, with D perhaps TRBD1 (6 bases). V shed 3 bases and J shed 0 bases, with 12 bases lying between them. Germline V gene lookup returns CDR1 DFQATT and CDR2 SNEGSKA (reference sequence). The CDR3 sequence is 14 residues long. CDR3 loop: CSASRDTGSYEQYF. The CDR3 bases are TGCAGTGCTAGTCGGGACACAGGCTCCTACGAGCAGTACTTC.

In DNA, the CDR3 is TGTGCCAGCAGCGGGTACACCGGGGAGCTGTTTTTT. As protein: CASSGYTGELFF. The rearrangement links TRBV7-2 to TRBJ2-2; no clear D. CDR3 size: 12 residues. The germline V gene has CDR1 SGHTA and CDR2 FQGNSA. V was cut by 5 bases and J by 3 bases, with 4 bases left in between.

This clonotype was seen only a few times. The chain is built from TRBV20-1 and TRBJ1-2; 8 nucleotides agree with TRBD1. The CDR3 is made up of 14 amino acids. After removal of 3 bases from V and 5 bases from J, the junction contained 8 bases not matched to a gene. CDR1 is DFQATT, CDR2 SNEGSKA, per germline (reference sequence). CDR3 sequence: CSASGQGSGYGYTF. The CDR3 DNA reads TGCAGTGCTAGCGGACAGGGTAGTGGGTATGGCTACACCTTC.

The chain joins TRBV12-3 or TRBV12-4 to TRBJ2-5; D is perhaps TRBD2 (6 bases). Trimming took off 8 bases at V and 3 bases at J, with 19 bases between the two ends. There are 15 residues in the CDR3. The CDR3 bases are TGTGCCAGCGCCCCTAATAGCGGACCTAAAGAGACCCAGTACTTC. Translated: CASAPNSGPKETQYF.

The chain couples TRBV18 to TRBJ1-1; no reliable D call. The CDR3 length is 16 residues. V was trimmed by 8 bases and J by 0 bases, leaving 19 bases between them. The germline gives CDR1 KGHSH, CDR2 LQKENI. CDR3 sequence (DNA): TGTGCCAGCCGACGTCTAGGGCAAACTATGAACACTGAAGCTTTCTTT. It yields the protein CASRRLGQTMNTEAFF.

The chain couples TRBV6-1 to TRBJ1-5, with unresolved D. The CDR3 is 13 residues long. Per the germline V gene, CDR1 is MNHNS and CDR2 is SASEGT. The germline V and J ends were trimmed by 6 bases and 1 base, with 7 bases remaining between them. The DNA of the CDR3 is TGTGCCAGCAGCATACAGAGCAATCAGCCCCAGCATTTT. Its translation is CASSIQSNQPQHF.

This chain links TRBV7-8 with TRBJ1-1; 7 nucleotides line up with TRBD1. Germline values: CDR1 SGHVS, CDR2 FQNEAQ. Losses at the gene ends were 0 bases for V and 1 base for J; bases not matched to a gene: 5. This CDR3 spans 16 amino acids. CDR3 region: CASSLAYRDRNTEAFF. The CDR3 DNA reads TGTGCCAGCAGCTTAGCCTACCGGGACAGGAACACTGAAGCTTTCTTT.

The chain recombines TRBV20-1 with TRBJ2-1; 8 nucleotides match TRBD2. The V segment lost 3 bases and the J segment 0 bases; nucleotides outside the gene matches: 4. CDR1 is DFQATT and CDR2 is SNEGSKA in the germline V gene (reference sequence). The CDR3 runs 15 residues. The CDR3 DNA follows: TGCAGTGCTAGTAGCGGGACCCTCTCCTACAATGAGCAGTTCTTC. Its translation is CSASSGTLSYNEQFF.

V usage is TRBV29-1 and J usage is TRBJ1-2, with D hard to call. The ends were cut back, 3 bases at V and 2 bases at J, with 7 bases in the middle. CDR1 and CDR2 from the germline V gene are SQVTM and ANQGSEA. The CDR3 has 12 amino acids. The CDR3 is CSVEGSNYGYTF. The DNA of the CDR3 is TGCAGCGTTGAGGGATCCAACTATGGCTACACCTTC.

The V call is TRBV6-1, the J call TRBJ1-1; tentative D call: TRBD1 (5 bases). This CDR3 has 14 residues. The V gene's germline CDR1 is MNHNS and CDR2 SASEGT. Deletions cut 7 bases from V and 2 bases from J, with 14 bases between. The CDR3 loop reads CASNTGGGNTEAFF. CDR3 coding DNA: TGTGCCAGCAATACCGGGGGGGGAAACACTGAAGCTTTCTTT.